This T cell receptor beta chain originates from a study of CD8 T cells in Susac syndrome. The CDR3 loop spans 16 amino acids. The ends lost 6 bases at V and 5 bases at J; junction bases unmatched: 9. The V gene's germline CDR1 is SEHNR and CDR2 FQNEAQ (reference sequence). Random hexamers primed reverse transcription of roughly 0.5 to 1 ug RNA. TCRdb passed the immunoSEQ multiplex PCR reads through MiXCR, listing each CDR3 protein once. Of under 150,000 distinct CDR3 sequences listed, around nine tenths are singletons. The clonotype originates from a human donor with multiple sclerosis. V is TRBV7-9 and J is TRBJ2-2, with TRBD1 matching 10 bases. Sequences were obtained from CD8+ T cells from PBMCs. The CDR3 loop reads CASSSTGTGATGELFF. The CDR3 bases are TGTGCCAGCAGTTCCACCGGGACAGGGGCAACCGGGGAGCTGTTTTTT.